This T cell receptor (beta chain) emerged from a study of blood T cell repertoires in COVID-19. Sequencing was performed with immunoSEQ multiplex PCR; in TCRdb, only in-frame clones are kept and a portion is missing. The table lists approximately 74,000 clones, 70% to 90% of them singletons. Germline CDR1 SNHLY, CDR2 FYNNEI. Trimming took 1 base from V and 2 from J; bases not matched to a gene: 12. The CDR3 totals 18 residues. Sequencing used peripheral blood. The V gene is TRBV2, the J gene TRBJ2-3, with 7 bases matching TRBD1. This receptor was taken from a man in his 70s with acute or convalescent COVID-19. CDR3 DNA: TGTGCCAGCAGTGAAGAAGGGGGCGGGCGCCTTCCCACAGATACGCAGTATTTT. Its translation is CASSEEGGGRLPTDTQYF.